The 19 T cell receptor beta chains presented below share a single source sample, sequenced in a study of blood T cell repertoires in COVID-19. Clones were sequenced by immunoSEQ multiplex PCR, and TCRdb holds only the in-frame ones, with some missing. This repertoire shows 150,000 to 200,000 clones, around 90% found once; its top ten account for about 7%. The sample was peripheral blood. The receptors here all came from a man aged 35 to 55 with acute or convalescent COVID-19.

The CDR3 DNA sequence: TGTGCCAGCAGCTTACGCCGGGACAATAGCAATCAGCCCCAGCATTTT. Its translation: CASSLRRDNSNQPQHF. The chain employs TRBV7-8 and TRBJ1-5; possibly TRBD1 for D (6 bases). V was trimmed by 2 bases and J by 0 bases, leaving 11 bases between them. The CDR3 is 16 residues long. CDR1 is SGHVS, CDR2 FQNEAQ, per germline.

V gene TRBV3-1 (or the pseudogene TRBV3-2) combines with J gene TRBJ1-1; D may be TRBD1 (6 bases). CDR1 and CDR2 from the germline V gene are LGHDT and YNNKEL (reference sequence). V lost 3 bases and J 5 bases, leaving 10 bases between the germline ends. The CDR3 contains 13 residues. The CDR3 nucleotides are TGTGCCAGCAGCCACAGGGGCGGGACTGAAGCTTTCTTT. This encodes CASSHRGGTEAFF.

The chain links TRBV9 to TRBJ1-1; D possibly corresponds to TRBD1 (6 bases). The CDR3 length is 14 residues. The germline gives CDR1 SGDLS, CDR2 YYNGEE. Trimming pared 4 bases from V and 1 base from J, leaving 11 bases between. CDR3 nucleotides: TGTGCCAGCAGCACAGGGATAGGGAACACTGAAGCTTTCTTT. Amino acids: CASSTGIGNTEAFF. The full variable domain, completed using reference TRBV9 and TRBJ1-1, is DSGVTQTPKHLITATGQRVTLRCSPRSGDLSVYWYQQSLDQGLQFLIQYYNGEERAKGNILERFSAQQFPDLHSELNLSSLELGDSALYFCASSTGIGNTEAFFGQGTRLTVV.

This chain joins TRBV7-6 and TRBJ2-7, with 9 bases that match TRBD1. CDR3 length: 15 residues. The V gene end was trimmed by 5 bases and the J gene end by 4 bases; junction bases not matched to a gene: 9. The germline V gene has CDR1 SGHVS and CDR2 FNYEAQ. The CDR3 DNA follows: TGTGCCAGCAGCCCGACCGGGACAGGGAGATACGAGCAGTACTTC. Translation: CASSPTGTGRYEQYF.

V usage is TRBV2 and J usage is TRBJ2-5; 12 nucleotides align to TRBD2. The length of the CDR3 is 16 residues. The germline gives CDR1 SNHLY, CDR2 FYNNEI. V lost 7 bases and J lost 4; bases outside the gene matches: 10. The DNA for the CDR3 is TGTGCCAGCATCCCTAGCGGGGGGGCCAGGGGAGAGACCCAGTACTTC. It codes for CASIPSGGARGETQYF.

The genes are TRBV7-9 and TRBJ2-2, with D possibly matching TRBD2 (5 bases). The CDR3 totals 16 residues. Germline CDR1 reads SEHNR; CDR2 reads FQNEAQ (reference sequence). The V and J ends lost 5 bases and 5 bases respectively, with 18 bases between them. The CDR3 protein is CASSPHANSGTGELFF. The CDR3 coding sequence is TGTGCCAGCAGCCCACATGCGAATTCGGGGACCGGGGAGCTGTTTTTT.

The CDR3 sequence: CATSDTGVNTGELFF. CDR3 coding DNA: TGTGCCACCAGTGACACAGGGGTAAACACCGGGGAGCTGTTTTTT. This rearrangement joins TRBV24-1 to TRBJ2-2; 7 nucleotides match TRBD1. The J segment lost 2 bases and the V segment lost 4 bases, leaving 3 bases of the junction unmatched. This CDR3 has 15 amino acids. Germline assignment: CDR1 KGHDR and CDR2 SFDVKD.

The rearrangement joins TRBV5-5 to TRBJ2-7, with D possibly TRBD1 on 7 matching bases. Germline V gene lookup returns CDR1 SGHKS and CDR2 YYEKEE (reference sequence). The CDR3 extends over 16 amino acids. V lost 7 bases and J 0 bases, leaving 20 bases between the germline ends. The CDR3 loop is CASRGGGDSFSYEQYF. As DNA, the CDR3 is TGTGCCAGCCGAGGGGGCGGGGACAGCTTCTCCTACGAGCAGTACTTC. Full variable domain (remainder filled in from reference TRBV5-5 and TRBJ2-7): DAGVTQSPTHLIKTRGQQVTLRCSPISGHKSVSWYQQVLGQGPQFIFQYYEKEERGRGNFPDRFSARQFPNYSSELNVNALLLGDSALYLCASRGGGDSFSYEQYFGPGTRLTVT.

The V call is TRBV5-1, the J call TRBJ2-2; the D is unclear. This CDR3 contains 13 residues. Trimming cost V 0 bases and J 8 bases, with 8 bases left between them. CDR1 SGHRS and CDR2 YFSETQ come from the germline V gene. The CDR3 nucleotides read TGCGCCAGCAGCTTGGAGTCAGTTGGGGAGCTGTTTTTT. Residues: CASSLESVGELFF.

A note on this clone: The junction differs from germline at one of its ends, possibly a read error. J is TRBJ1-2 and V is TRBV2; possible D gene TRBD1, 5 bases. CDR3 size: 12 residues. Germline loops: CDR1 SNHLY, CDR2 FYNNEI. The CDR3 DNA reads as TGTGCCAGCAGTGAAGAGGCAACCCGACAGATCTTC. Protein sequence: CASSEEATRQIF.

This clone was seen once. This chain joins TRBV4-2 and TRBJ2-7; D is possibly TRBD1 (6 bases). Germline V lookup: CDR1 LGHNA, CDR2 YNFKEQ. Deletions cut 3 bases from V and 4 bases from J, with 10 bases between. This CDR3 comprises 13 residues. The CDR3 bases are TGTGCCAGCAGCCAGTTCAGGGGTTACGAGCAGTACTTC. This codes for CASSQFRGYEQYF.

CDR3 amino acids: CASQRDRARNEQFF. The CDR3 nucleotides are TGCGCCAGCCAACGGGACAGGGCTAGGAATGAGCAGTTCTTC. The genes are TRBV4-3 and TRBJ2-1; 9 bases agree with TRBD1. Germline trimming cut 8 bases from V and 7 bases from J; bases unmatched to any gene: 9. Germline V lookup: CDR1 LGHNA, CDR2 YSLEER. This CDR3 is 14 amino acids long.

This chain connects TRBV30 to TRBJ1-2; TRBD1 agrees at 10 bases. Germline CDR1 reads GTSNPN; CDR2 reads SVGIG (reference sequence). Germline trimming cut 5 bases from V and 5 bases from J; bases unmatched to any gene: 5. This CDR3 spans 13 amino acids. CDR3 sequence reads: CAWVTGGGYGYTF. CDR3 nucleotides: TGTGCCTGGGTGACAGGGGGCGGGTATGGCTACACCTTC.

This clone turned up a few times. The chain links TRBV18 to TRBJ2-3, with 9 positions matching TRBD2. CDR1 and CDR2 (germline): KGHSH, LQKENI. The CDR3 consists of 18 residues. The V segment lost 2 bases and the J segment 1 base; nucleotides outside the gene matches: 10. The CDR3 region is CASSPIGRGGQGTDTQYF. DNA for the CDR3: TGTGCCAGCTCACCAATTGGGCGGGGGGGCCAGGGCACAGATACGCAGTATTTT.

The rearrangement joins TRBV7-2 to TRBJ1-1; D not resolved. Between the trimmed V and J ends, which lost 1 base and 0 bases, there was a span of 6 bases. From germline, CDR1 is SGHTA and CDR2 FQGNSA. The CDR3 runs to 14 residues. The CDR3 loop reads CASSLELMNTEAFF. The CDR3 nucleotides are TGTGCCAGCAGCTTAGAGCTCATGAACACTGAAGCTTTCTTT.

The V call is TRBV2, the J call TRBJ2-5, with TRBD2 matching over 9 bases. This CDR3 has 14 amino acids. The germline V gene has CDR1 SNHLY and CDR2 FYNNEI. V lost 6 bases to trimming and J lost 4 bases; unmatched junction nucleotides: 6. CDR3 sequence: CASRMTSGRETQYF. The CDR3 DNA sequence: TGTGCCAGCAGGATGACTAGCGGTCGAGAGACCCAGTACTTC. Variable domain in full (rest from reference TRBV2 and TRBJ2-5): EPEVTQTPSHQVTQMGQEVILRCVPISNHLYFYWYRQILGQKVEFLVSFYNNEISEKSEIFDDQFSVERPDGSNFTLKIRSTKLEDSAMYFCASRMTSGRETQYFGPGTRLLVL.

The V call is TRBV5-1, the J call TRBJ2-1; possibly TRBD1 for D (6 bases). Trimming pared 4 bases from V and 7 bases from J, leaving 18 bases between. The CDR3 has 15 amino acids. The germline V gene has CDR1 SGHRS and CDR2 YFSETQ. The CDR3 sequence: CASSGGVYRDNEQFF. In nucleotides, the CDR3 is TGCGCCAGCAGCGGGGGAGTGTACAGGGATAATGAGCAGTTCTTC.

V gene TRBV10-2 combines with J gene TRBJ1-4; D call uncertain. The V end was cut by 8 bases, the J end by 3 bases, with 10 bases between. This CDR3 has 13 amino acids. Germline loops: CDR1 WSHSY, CDR2 SAAADI. CDR3 sequence: CASGRTANEKLFF. The CDR3 DNA follows: TGCGCCAGCGGGAGAACGGCTAATGAAAAACTGTTTTTT.

This clone was detected only once. The chain couples TRBV15 to TRBJ1-3; D not certain. The V and J ends lost 3 bases and 4 bases respectively, with 16 bases between them. The germline gives CDR1 LNHNV, CDR2 YYDKDF (reference sequence). The CDR3 consists of 16 residues. The CDR3 DNA reads as TGTGCCACCAGCAGTCTGACACCTCAAAGGGGAAACACCATATATTTT. It translates to CATSSLTPQRGNTIYF.